Listed here is a single T cell receptor (beta chain). Its antigen is not yet known. The sample holds no much larger clone one base away, and base qualities are not on file. In the ViraFEST assay, PBMC were stimulated with viral peptide pools, and antigen-specific CD4+ T cell clonotypes were then identified by expansion using TCR sequencing. After more than nine days of culture, CD4+ T cells were isolated with the EasySep CD4+ T cell isolation kit. Healthy vaccine recipients had no prior SARS-CoV-2 infection, confirmed by negative nucleocapsid antibodies before and after vaccination. Around 2 million PBMC per well were cultured in IMDM with around 5.3% human AB serum, 9 to 10 IU/ml IL-2 and gentamicin, plus 10 ug/ml peptides. Half of the culture medium was replaced with fresh IL-2-containing medium on days 3 and 7. Unless noted otherwise, every peptide stimulation condition was grown in triplicate wells. PBMC were separated from whole blood using Ficoll-Paque Plus gradient centrifugation and were then either cryopreserved at -140C or used fresh. The overlapping peptide pools covered the spike proteins of SARS-CoV-2 and of the common cold coronaviruses HCoV-NL63, HCoV-OC43 and HCoV-229E. The QIAamp micro DNA kit was used to extract genomic DNA from the cultured CD4+ T cells.

The data were taken from a study of vaccination effects on CD4 cells after COVID-19 (dated by TCRdb to between 2021 and 2022). Concerning the study at large: Each participant got two doses of an mRNA SARS-CoV-2 vaccine, either BNT162b2 or mRNA-1273. SARS-CoV-2 spike-specific CD4+ TCR repertoires from before and after mRNA vaccination were compared in COVID-19 convalescent patients and in infection-naive vaccine recipients. Altogether, over 9 COVID-19 convalescent patients and several SARS-CoV-2-naive healthy vaccine recipients made up the full study. Cultures from other donors in the study were sequenced using the Oncomine TCR Beta short-read assay on an Illumina iSeq 100. General conclusions and limits of the study: Among healthy vaccine recipients, nearly all vaccine-induced clones were SARS-CoV-2 mono-reactive, and just 1 of 255 was cross-reactive with common cold coronaviruses. Marked clonal contraction was observed in both infection-induced and vaccine-induced clones at late post-vaccination timepoints, consistent with waning T cell responses. Only a small number of convalescent patients were included, and no early post-infection timepoints were available, which limited the study.

The method behind the library was the immunoSEQ multiplex PCR assay. TCR beta CDR3 sequencing was performed on DNA from the cultured, isolated CD4+ T cells. Turning to the authors' computational methods: Non-productive TCR sequences were removed and reads were trimmed to the CDR3 region, keeping CDR3s of at least 7 amino acids. Antigen-specific clonotypes were identified with the MANAFEST web app by comparing expansion in peptide wells against reference cultures. Positive clones required FDR<0.05 expansion versus reference and all other wells, odds ratio above 5, and frequency above 0.1% in two replicate wells. Clonotypes significantly expanded in SARS-CoV-2 spike wells and in at least one common cold coronavirus spike condition were defined as cross-reactive. Using the stringdist R package, CDR3 similarity was measured by Levenshtein distance, and unrooted trees were constructed with ape in R 3.6.1. TCRdb provides this immuneACCESS table in a form limited to in-frame rearrangements. Some clones are lacking; in checked studies, under half of them reflect an unresolved V gene, and why the rest are absent is not known. Clone size and V and J calls were adopted from that table, with D and trimming inferred from the DNA. In all, the sample holds about 20,000 clones, and approximately 70% of those were seen once. Together, the top ten hold 7.5% to 9.5% of the sample.

Trimming accounts for 2 bases at V and 3 bases at J, while the number of junction bases matched to no gene is 10. Via the germline V gene, CDR1 is ENHRY and CDR2 SYGVKD. From the cysteine up to the phenylalanine, the CDR3 has a length of 17 residues. The entry retains the CDR3 DNA only, 51 bases that are in frame from base 1. This receptor chain uses TRBV10-3 and TRBJ1-3, with 7 bases aligning to TRBD1. The receptor was derived from a human donor who received a COVID-19 vaccine. Here the sequenced sample was CD4+ T cells from PBMCs cultured with HCoV-NL63 spike peptides, taken before COVID-19 vaccination. The cell subset or site tag for this specimen amounts to: HCoV-NL63 spike overlapping peptide pool stimulation. The sequenced DNA is TGTGCCATCAGTGAGACCAACACAGGGGTGCTTGGAAACACCATATATTTT. Translated, it gives CAISETNTGVLGNTIYF.